The entry below describes one T cell receptor (beta chain). Its matching antigen is unknown. This entry comes from a study of yellow fever vaccine responses in identical twins. The study's findings and limits: Each twin's T cell response to the vaccine was reported to look partly convergent and partly personalized.

TCRdb ran MiXCR on the RT-PCR reads and lists one entry per CDR3 protein. Here the sample spans around 2,700 distinct CDR3 sequences, approximately 84% being singletons. This receptor was taken from a woman in her late teens or twenties who received the yellow fever vaccine. The sample here was T cells from blood (PBMCs), unsorted or a sorted subset (not recorded which), taken before or after yellow fever vaccination (not recorded which).

DNA of the CDR3: TGTGCCAGCAGCCACCTGGAACTCACAGATACGCAGTATTTT. This sequence encodes CASSHLELTDTQYF. The chain joins TRBV7-9 to TRBJ2-3; D ambiguous. This CDR3 has 14 residues. Deletions cut 5 bases from V and 2 bases from J, with 11 bases between. The germline gives CDR1 SEHNR, CDR2 FQNEAQ (reference sequence).